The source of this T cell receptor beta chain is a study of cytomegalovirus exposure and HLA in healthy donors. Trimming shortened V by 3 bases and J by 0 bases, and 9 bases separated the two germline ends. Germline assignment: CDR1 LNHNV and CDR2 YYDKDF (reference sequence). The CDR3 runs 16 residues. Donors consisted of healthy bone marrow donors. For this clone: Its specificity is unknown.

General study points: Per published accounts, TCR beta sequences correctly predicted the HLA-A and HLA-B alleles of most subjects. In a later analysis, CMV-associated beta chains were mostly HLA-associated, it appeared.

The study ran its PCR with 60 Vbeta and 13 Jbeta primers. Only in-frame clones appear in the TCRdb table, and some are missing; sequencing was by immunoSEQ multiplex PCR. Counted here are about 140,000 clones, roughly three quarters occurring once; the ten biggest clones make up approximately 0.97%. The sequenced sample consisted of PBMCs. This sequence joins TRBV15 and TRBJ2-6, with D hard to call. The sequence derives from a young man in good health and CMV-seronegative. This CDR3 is CATSSPRFSGANVLTF. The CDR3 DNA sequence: TGTGCCACCAGCAGTCCCAGGTTCTCTGGGGCCAACGTCCTGACTTTC.